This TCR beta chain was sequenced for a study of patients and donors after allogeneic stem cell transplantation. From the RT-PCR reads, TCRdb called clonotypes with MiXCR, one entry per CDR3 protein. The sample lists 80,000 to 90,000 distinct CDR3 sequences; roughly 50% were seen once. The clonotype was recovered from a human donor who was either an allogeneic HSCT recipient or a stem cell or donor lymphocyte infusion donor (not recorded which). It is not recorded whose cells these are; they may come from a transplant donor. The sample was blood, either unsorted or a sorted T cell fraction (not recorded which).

The CDR3 region has the DNA TGCGCCAGCAGCCGCTACAGGGAGAATTCACCCCTCCACTTT. It yields the protein CASSRYRENSPLHF. The chain couples TRBV4-3 to TRBJ1-6, with D tentatively TRBD1 (6 bases). This CDR3 has 14 residues. Trimming pared 4 bases from V and 7 bases from J, leaving 11 bases between. The germline V gene encodes CDR1 LGHNA and CDR2 YSLEER.